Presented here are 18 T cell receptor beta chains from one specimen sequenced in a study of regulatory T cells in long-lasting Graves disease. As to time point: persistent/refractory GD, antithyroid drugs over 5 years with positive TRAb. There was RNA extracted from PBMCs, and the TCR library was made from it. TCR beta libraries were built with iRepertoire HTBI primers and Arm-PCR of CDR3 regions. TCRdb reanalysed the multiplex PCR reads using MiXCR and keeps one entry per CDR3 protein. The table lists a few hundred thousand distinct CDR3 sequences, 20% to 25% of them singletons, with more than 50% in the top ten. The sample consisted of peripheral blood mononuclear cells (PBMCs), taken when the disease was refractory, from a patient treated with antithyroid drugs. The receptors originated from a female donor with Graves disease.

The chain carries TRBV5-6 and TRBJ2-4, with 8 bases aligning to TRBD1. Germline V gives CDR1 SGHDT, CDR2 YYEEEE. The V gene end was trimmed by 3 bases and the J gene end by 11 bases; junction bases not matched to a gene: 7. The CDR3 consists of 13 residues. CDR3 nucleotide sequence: TGTGCCAGCAGCTCTGGACAGGGCGGTCTTCAGTACTTC. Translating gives CASSSGQGGLQYF.

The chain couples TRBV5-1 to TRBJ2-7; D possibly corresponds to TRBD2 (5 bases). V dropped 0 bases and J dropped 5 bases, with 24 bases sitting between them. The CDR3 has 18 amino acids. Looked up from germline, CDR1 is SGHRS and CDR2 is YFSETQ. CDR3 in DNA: TGCGCCAGCAGCTTGGGGTATGTCACGGGAACGTCCCCCCACGAGCAGTACTTC. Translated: CASSLGYVTGTSPHEQYF.

The CDR3 DNA reads TGTGCCAGCAGCGTAGGACGGGCCGGGGGATACAATGAGCAGTTCTTC. Encoded protein: CASSVGRAGGYNEQFF. This sequence joins TRBV9 and TRBJ2-1; D perhaps matches TRBD2 (6 bases). With 0 bases removed from V and 4 bases from J, the gap between germline ends came to 14 bases. The CDR3 loop spans 16 amino acids. Looked up from germline, CDR1 is SGDLS and CDR2 is YYNGEE.

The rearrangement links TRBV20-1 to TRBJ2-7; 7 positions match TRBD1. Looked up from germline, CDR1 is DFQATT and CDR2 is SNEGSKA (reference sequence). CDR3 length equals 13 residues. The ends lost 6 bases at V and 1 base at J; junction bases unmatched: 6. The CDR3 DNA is TGCAGTGCCGGGGACAGTCATTCCTACGAGCAGTACTTC. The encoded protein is CSAGDSHSYEQYF.

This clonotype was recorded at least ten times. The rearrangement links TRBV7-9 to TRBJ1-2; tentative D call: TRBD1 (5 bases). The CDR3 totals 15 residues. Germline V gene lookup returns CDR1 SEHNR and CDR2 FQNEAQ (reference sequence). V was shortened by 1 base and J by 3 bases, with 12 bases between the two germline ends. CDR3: CASSLVVREHYGYTF. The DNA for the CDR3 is TGTGCCAGCAGCTTAGTCGTCAGGGAGCACTATGGCTACACCTTC.

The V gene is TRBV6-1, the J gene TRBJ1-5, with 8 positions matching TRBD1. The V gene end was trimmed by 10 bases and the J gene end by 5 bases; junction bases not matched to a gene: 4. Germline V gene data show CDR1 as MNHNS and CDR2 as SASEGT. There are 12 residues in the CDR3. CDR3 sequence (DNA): TGTGCCACCAAGACAGGGGATCAGCCCCAGCATTTT. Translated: CATKTGDQPQHF.

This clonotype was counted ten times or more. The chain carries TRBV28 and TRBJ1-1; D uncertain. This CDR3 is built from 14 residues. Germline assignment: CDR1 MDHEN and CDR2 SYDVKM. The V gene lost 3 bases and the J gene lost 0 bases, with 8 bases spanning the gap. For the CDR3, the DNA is TGTGCCAGCAGTTTTGCGAACTTGAACACTGAAGCTTTCTTT. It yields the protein CASSFANLNTEAFF.

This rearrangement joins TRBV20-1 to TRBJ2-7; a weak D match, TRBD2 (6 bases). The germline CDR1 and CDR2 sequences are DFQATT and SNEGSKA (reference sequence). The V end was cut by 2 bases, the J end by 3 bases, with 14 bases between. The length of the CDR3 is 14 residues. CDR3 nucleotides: TGCAGTGCTAGAAAGCGGGTTGGGGGCTACGAGCAGTACTTC. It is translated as CSARKRVGGYEQYF.

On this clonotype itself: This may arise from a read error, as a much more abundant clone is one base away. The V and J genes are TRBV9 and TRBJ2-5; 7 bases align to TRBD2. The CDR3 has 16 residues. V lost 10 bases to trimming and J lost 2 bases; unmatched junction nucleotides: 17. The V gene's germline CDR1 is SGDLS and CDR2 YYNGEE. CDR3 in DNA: TGTGCCTGTTCGATGGTTGAGACTAGCTTACAAGAGACCCAGTACTTC. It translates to CACSMVETSLQETQYF.

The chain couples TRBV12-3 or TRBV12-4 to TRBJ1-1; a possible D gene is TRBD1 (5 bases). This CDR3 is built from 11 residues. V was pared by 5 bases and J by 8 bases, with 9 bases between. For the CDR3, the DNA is TGTGCCAGCAGTGGCGGGGCGGAAGCTTTCTTT. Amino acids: CASSGGAEAFF.

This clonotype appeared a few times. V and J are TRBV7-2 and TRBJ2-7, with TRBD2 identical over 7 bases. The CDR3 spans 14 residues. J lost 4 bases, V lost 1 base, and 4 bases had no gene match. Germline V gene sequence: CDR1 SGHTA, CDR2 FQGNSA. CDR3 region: CASSLERDYYEQYF. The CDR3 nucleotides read TGTGCCAGCAGCTTAGAGCGGGACTATTACGAGCAGTACTTC.

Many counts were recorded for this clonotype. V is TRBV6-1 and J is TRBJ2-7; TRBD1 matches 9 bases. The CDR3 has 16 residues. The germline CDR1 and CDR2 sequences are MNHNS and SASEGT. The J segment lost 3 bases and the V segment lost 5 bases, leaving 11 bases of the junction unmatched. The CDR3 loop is CASSPAAPGQGYEQYF. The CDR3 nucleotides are TGTGCCAGCAGTCCAGCCGCACCGGGACAGGGCTACGAGCAGTACTTC.

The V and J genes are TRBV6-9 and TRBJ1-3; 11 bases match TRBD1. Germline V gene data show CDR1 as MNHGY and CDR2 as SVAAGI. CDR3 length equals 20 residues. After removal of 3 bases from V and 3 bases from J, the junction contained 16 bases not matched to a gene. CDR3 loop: CASSYLNPDRGRISGNTIYF. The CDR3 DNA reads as TGTGCCAGCAGTTACCTTAACCCGGACAGGGGGCGAATCAGTGGAAACACCATATATTTT.

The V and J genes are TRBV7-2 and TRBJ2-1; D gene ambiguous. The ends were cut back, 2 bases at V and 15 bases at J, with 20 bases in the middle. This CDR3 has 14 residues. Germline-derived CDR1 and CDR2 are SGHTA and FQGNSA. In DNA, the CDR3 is TGTGCCAGCAGCTTATTCTCGGACCGGTCCCAGAGGTTCTTC. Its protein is CASSLFSDRSQRFF.

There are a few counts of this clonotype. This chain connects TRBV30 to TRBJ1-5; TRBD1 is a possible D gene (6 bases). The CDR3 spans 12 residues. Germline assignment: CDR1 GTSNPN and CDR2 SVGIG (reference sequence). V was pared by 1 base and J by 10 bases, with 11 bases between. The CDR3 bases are TGTGCCTGGAGTGCATTAGGGGGTCCCCAGCATTTT. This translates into CAWSALGGPQHF.

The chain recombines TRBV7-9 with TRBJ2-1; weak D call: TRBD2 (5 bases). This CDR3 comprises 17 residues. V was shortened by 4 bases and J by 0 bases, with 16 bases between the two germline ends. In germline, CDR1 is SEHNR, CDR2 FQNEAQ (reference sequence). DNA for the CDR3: TGTGCCAGCAGCTCAACACCCCGGGATTCCTCCTACAATGAGCAGTTCTTC. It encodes CASSSTPRDSSYNEQFF.

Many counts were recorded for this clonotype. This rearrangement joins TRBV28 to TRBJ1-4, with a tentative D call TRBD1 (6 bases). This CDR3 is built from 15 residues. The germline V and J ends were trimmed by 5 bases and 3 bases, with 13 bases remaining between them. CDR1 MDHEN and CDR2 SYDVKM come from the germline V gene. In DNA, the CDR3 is TGTGCCAGCAGTGGGCCGGGACAAGCTAATGAAAAACTGTTTTTT. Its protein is CASSGPGQANEKLFF.

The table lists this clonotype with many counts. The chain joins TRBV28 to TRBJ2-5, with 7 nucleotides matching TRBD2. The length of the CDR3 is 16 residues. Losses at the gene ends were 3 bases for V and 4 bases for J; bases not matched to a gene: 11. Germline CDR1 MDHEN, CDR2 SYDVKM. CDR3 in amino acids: CASSFEAGAFIETQYF. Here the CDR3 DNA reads TGTGCCAGCAGTTTTGAGGCGGGAGCTTTTATAGAGACCCAGTACTTC.